The text below deals with one T cell receptor beta chain. What it binds is not known. This specimen comes from a study of OX40 agonist ivuxolimab in advanced cancers. About the study: The diagnoses of dose-escalation patients were hepatocellular carcinoma, melanoma, renal cell or head and neck cancer. Age averaged around 58 years (range roughly 20 to 90), and roughly 82% were male. Study-wide findings and caveats: Circulating CD4+ and CD8+ T cells showed clonal expansion by week 6 at 0.1 to 3.0 mg/kg.

Sequencing was performed with immunoSEQ multiplex PCR; in TCRdb, only in-frame clones are kept and a portion is missing. The top ten hold approximately 46% of the sample, which has 15,000 to 20,000 clones, over 60% seen once. Germline-derived CDR1 and CDR2 are MGHRA and YSYEKL. The CDR3 sequence is 20 residues long. V lost 4 bases and J lost 0; bases outside the gene matches: 15. The TCR was taken from an adult with an advanced solid tumor such as melanoma, head and neck, liver or kidney cancer. The sequencing here drew on CD4+ or CD8+ T cells sorted from blood, taken in a trial of the OX40 agonist ivuxolimab. The chain has TRBV4-1 and TRBJ2-1, with 10 bases lining up with TRBD2. The CDR3, as DNA: TGCGCCAGCAGCCCATTAGGGGCTAGCGGGAGTAAGAGCTCCTACAATGAGCAGTTCTTC. It encodes CASSPLGASGSKSSYNEQFF.